This T cell receptor (beta chain) was observed in a study of OX40 agonist ivuxolimab in advanced cancers. About the full investigation: Ivuxolimab, which targeted the costimulatory receptor OX40 (CD134), was an agonistic, fully human IgG2 monoclonal antibody. Intravenous ivuxolimab was administered to patients every 2 weeks at six dose levels: 0.01, 0.1, 0.3, 1.5, 3 and 10 mg/kg. The paper covers the monotherapy dose-escalation part of the phase I ivuxolimab trial, which included N of about 51 patients. Patients were allowed to have had prior anti-PD-1, anti-PD-L1 or anti-CTLA-4 therapy, and 40% to 45% of the dose-escalation patients had been treated with checkpoint inhibitors. Of the 50 to 55 patients in dose escalation, about 20 had hepatocellular carcinoma, about 15 had melanoma, 9 had renal cell carcinoma and 9 had head and neck cancer. In the dose-escalation cohort, more than 75% of patients were male, and the mean age was roughly 60 years, with a range of 23 to 79. Peripheral TCRbeta sequencing aimed to test whether ivuxolimab altered TCR sequence diversity and caused clonal T-cell expansion. Partial responses were achieved by three dose-escalation patients, of whom one had hepatocellular carcinoma and two had cutaneous melanoma. The paper's findings and limits, for the study overall: In the 0.1-3.0 mg/kg groups, partial responders had among the lowest normalized peripheral clonal expansion, particularly in CD8+ T cells. Clonal expansion of both CD4+ and CD8+ blood T cells was observed from baseline to week 6 at doses 0.1 to 3.0 mg/kg. Low levels of normalized T-cell clonal expansion were also seen in some nonresponding patients. After ivuxolimab, more expanded clones were found on average in CD8+ T cells than in CD4+ T cells. The antigen specificity of the peripheral T cells that underwent clonal expansion was not determined.

The trial excluded patients who had a history of autoimmune disease or were on systemic immunosuppression. In every dose cohort, peripheral blood was drawn for TCR sequencing at baseline, cycle 4 day 1, and cycle 7 day 1. Samples were obtained from an open-label, multicenter, first-in-human phase I dose-escalation trial of ivuxolimab. The trial enrolled adults with locally advanced or metastatic head and neck squamous cell, hepatocellular, melanoma or renal cell carcinoma. Before TCR sequencing, CD4+ and CD8+ T cells were separately sorted from peripheral blood. Per the germline V gene (reference sequence), DFQATT is the CDR1 and SNEGSKA is the CDR2. From the cysteine up to the phenylalanine, the CDR3 has a length of 11 residues. Just the 33-base CDR3 DNA is kept, in frame starting at base 1. V and J lose 6 bases and 9 bases, and a span of 12 bases separates them. To sequence the TCRbeta CDR3 region, genomic DNA was isolated from the sorted cells. TCRbeta CDR3 regions were sequenced using the immunoSEQ Assay. This immuneACCESS table, as held by TCRdb, lists in-frame sequences with V and J called but not all clones. Of the missing ones, under half trace to an unresolved V gene in checked studies; the others have no known cause. The sample has 30,000 to 35,000 clones on record, around 81% of them singletons. The top ten clonotypes cover over 1.3% of the sample.

Turning to this clone: Its antigen specificity is not known. Base quality data are lacking; no much larger clone is found one base away.

The origin of this receptor is an adult with an advanced solid tumor such as melanoma, head and neck, liver or kidney cancer. The sample here was CD4+ or CD8+ T cells sorted from blood, taken in a trial of the OX40 agonist ivuxolimab. Recombination joined TRBV20-1 with TRBJ2-1; the D segment cannot be called with confidence. This receptor has the CDR3 CSAGPRTEQFF. Read as DNA, the sequence is TGCAGTGCAGGCCCGAGAACTGAGCAGTTCTTC.